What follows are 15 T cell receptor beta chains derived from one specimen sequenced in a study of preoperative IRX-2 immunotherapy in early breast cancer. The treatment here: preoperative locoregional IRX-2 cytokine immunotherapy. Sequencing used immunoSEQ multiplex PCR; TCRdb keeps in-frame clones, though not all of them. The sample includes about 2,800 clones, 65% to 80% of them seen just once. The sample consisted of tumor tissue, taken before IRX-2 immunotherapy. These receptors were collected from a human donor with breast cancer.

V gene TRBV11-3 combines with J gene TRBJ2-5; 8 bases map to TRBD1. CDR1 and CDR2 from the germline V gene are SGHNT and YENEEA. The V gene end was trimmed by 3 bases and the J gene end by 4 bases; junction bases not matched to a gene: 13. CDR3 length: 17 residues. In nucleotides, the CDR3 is TGTGCCAGCAGCTTCGTACCCCTGACAGGGGTGGGAGAGACCCAGTACTTC. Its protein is CASSFVPLTGVGETQYF.

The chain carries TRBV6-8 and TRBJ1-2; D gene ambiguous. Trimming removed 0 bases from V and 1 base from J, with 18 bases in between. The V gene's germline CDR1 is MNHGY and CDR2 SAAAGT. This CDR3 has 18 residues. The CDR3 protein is CASSYSKDLPGLNYGYTF. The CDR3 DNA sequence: TGTGCCAGCAGTTACTCGAAGGATTTGCCAGGCCTTAACTATGGCTACACCTTC.

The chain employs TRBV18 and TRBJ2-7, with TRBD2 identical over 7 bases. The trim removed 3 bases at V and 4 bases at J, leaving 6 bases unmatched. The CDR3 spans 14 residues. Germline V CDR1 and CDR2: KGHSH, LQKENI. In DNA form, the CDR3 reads TGTGCCAGCTCACCTTACGGGACTAATTACGAGCAGTACTTC. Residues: CASSPYGTNYEQYF.

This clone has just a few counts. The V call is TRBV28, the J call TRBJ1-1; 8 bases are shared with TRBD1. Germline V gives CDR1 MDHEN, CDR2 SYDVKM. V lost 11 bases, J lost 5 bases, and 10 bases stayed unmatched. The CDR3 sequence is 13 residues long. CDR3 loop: CAGASGQATEAFF. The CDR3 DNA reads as TGTGCCGGAGCCTCGGGACAGGCTACTGAAGCTTTCTTT.

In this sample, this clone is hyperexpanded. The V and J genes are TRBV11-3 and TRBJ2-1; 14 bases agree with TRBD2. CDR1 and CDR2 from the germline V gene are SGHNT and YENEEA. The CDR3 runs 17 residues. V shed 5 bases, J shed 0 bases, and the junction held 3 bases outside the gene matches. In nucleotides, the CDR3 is TGTGCCAGCAGCCTCGGGACTAGCGGGAGCTCCTACAATGAGCAGTTCTTC. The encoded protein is CASSLGTSGSSYNEQFF.

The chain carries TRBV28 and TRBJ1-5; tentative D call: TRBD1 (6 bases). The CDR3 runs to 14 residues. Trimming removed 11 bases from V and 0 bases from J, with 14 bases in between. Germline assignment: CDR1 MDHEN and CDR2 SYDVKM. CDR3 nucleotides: TGTGCCTGCCTGAGGGGGGGTAGCAATCAGCCCCAGCATTTT. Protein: CACLRGGSNQPQHF. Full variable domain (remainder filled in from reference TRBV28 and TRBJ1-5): DVKVTQSSRYLVKRTGEKVFLECVQDMDHENMFWYRQDPGLGLRLIYFSYDVKMKEKGDIPEGYSVSREKKERFSLILESASTNQTSMYLCACLRGGSNQPQHFGDGTRLSIL.

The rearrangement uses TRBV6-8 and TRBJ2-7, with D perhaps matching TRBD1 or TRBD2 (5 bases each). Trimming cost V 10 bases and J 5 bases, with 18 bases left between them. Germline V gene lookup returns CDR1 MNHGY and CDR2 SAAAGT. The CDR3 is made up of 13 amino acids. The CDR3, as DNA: TGTGCCATCAGCCCCCTTCGAGGGGACGAGCAGTACTTC. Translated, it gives CAISPLRGDEQYF.

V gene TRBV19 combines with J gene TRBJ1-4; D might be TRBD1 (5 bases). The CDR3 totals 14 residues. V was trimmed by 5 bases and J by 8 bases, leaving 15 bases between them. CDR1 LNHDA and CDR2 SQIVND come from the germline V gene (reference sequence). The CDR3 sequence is CASSHLSGLEKLFF. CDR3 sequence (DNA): TGTGCCAGTAGTCATCTCTCAGGGTTGGAAAAACTGTTTTTT.

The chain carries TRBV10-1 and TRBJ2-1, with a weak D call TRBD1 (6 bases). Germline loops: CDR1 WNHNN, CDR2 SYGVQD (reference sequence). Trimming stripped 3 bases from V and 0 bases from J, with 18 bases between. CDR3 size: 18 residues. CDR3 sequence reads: CASSDGTGTPSSYNEQFF. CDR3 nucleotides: TGCGCCAGCAGTGACGGCACAGGGACCCCGAGCTCCTACAATGAGCAGTTCTTC.

CDR3 in DNA: TGTGCCAGTAGTATTAGGACCATGGGAGAGCAGTACTTC. Residues: CASSIRTMGEQYF. This chain links TRBV19 with TRBJ2-7, with D hard to call. The germline CDR1 and CDR2 sequences are LNHDA and SQIVND (reference sequence). This CDR3 region has 13 residues. The V end lost 3 bases, the J end lost 7 bases, and 13 bases lay between the germline ends. Looking up the rest from reference TRBV19 and TRBJ2-7 gives the full variable domain: DGGITQSPKYLFRKEGQNVTLSCEQNLNHDAMYWYRQDPGQGLRLIYYSQIVNDFQKGDIAEGYSVSREKKESFPLTVTSAQKNPTAFYLCASSIRTMGEQYFGPGTRLTVT.

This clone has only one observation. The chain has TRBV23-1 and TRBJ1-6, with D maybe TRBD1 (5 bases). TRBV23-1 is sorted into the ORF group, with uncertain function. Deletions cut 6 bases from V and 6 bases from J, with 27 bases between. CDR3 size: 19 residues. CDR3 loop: CASSQGSLASRAGNSPLHF. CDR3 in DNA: TGCGCCAGCAGCCAAGGATCTCTGGCCAGCAGGGCGGGTAATTCACCCCTCCACTTT.

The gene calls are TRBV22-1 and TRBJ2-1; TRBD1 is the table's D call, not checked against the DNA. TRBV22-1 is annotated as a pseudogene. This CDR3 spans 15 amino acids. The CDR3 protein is CASSWQGADYNEQFF. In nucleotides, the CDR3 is TGTGCCAGCAGTTGGCAGGGGGCGGACTACAATGAGCAGTTCTTC.

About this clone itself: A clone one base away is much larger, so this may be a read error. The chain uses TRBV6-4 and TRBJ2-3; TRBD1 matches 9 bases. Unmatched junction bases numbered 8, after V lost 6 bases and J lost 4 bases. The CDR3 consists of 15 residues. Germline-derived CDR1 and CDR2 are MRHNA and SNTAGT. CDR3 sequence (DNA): TGTGCCAGCAGGGACAGGGGTGGGGGCTCAGATACGCAGTATTTT. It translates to CASRDRGGGSDTQYF.

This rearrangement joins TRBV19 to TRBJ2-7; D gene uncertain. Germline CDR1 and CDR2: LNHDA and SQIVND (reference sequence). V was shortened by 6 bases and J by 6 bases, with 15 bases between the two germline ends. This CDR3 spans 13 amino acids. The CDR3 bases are TGTGCCAGTAGCCCTAATTTCCCGGGCGAGCAGTACTTC. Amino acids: CASSPNFPGEQYF.

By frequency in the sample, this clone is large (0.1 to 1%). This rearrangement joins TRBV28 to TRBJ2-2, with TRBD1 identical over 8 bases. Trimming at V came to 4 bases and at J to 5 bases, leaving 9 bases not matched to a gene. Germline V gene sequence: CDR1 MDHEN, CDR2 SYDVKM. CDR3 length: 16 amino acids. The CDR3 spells CASSSHRTGSTGELFF. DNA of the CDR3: TGTGCCAGCAGTTCACACCGGACAGGGTCGACCGGGGAGCTGTTTTTT.